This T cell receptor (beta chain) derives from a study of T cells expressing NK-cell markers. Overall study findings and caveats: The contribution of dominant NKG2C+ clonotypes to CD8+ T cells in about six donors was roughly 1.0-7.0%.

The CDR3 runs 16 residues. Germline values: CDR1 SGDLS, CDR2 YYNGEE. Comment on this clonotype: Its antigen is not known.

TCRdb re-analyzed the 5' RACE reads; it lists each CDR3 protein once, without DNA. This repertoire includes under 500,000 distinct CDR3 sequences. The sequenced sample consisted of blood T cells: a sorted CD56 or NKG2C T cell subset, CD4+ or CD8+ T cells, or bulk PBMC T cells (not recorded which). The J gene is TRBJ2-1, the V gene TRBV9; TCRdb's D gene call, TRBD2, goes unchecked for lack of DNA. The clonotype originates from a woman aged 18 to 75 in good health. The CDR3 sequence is CASSVVGTSGPNEQFF.